This TCR beta chain came from a study of blood T cells in healthy people across ages. Notes on the study in general: Measured against age, TCR beta diversity per million T cells decreased in a roughly linear manner.

About this clonotype itself: Its antigen is undetermined.

A sample-barcoded 5' primer and a J-beta primer mix were used in a second PCR of roughly 6 to 11 cycles. TCRdb recomputed calls from the 5' RACE reads with MiXCR, one row per CDR3 protein. This sample has about 1.8 million distinct CDR3 sequences, with around 48% found just once. This CDR3 comprises 14 residues. The V gene lost 2 bases and the J gene lost 4 bases, with 10 bases spanning the gap. CDR1 is LGHNA and CDR2 is YNFKEQ in the germline V gene. Healthy Caucasians from Russia aged about 6 to 90 served as donors. This sequence joins TRBV4-2 and TRBJ2-3; D is possibly TRBD1 or TRBD2 (5 bases each). Sequences were obtained from blood. This clonotype originated in a woman between 40 and 55 years old in good health. The CDR3 region has the DNA TGTGCCAGCAGCCAAATTCAGGGAGCAGATACGCAGTATTTT. The encoded protein is CASSQIQGADTQYF.